Following are 9 T cell receptor beta chains from one sample sequenced in a study of STAT5B mutations in CD4+ large granular lymphocyte leukemia. The table came from immunoSEQ multiplex PCR; TCRdb's copy has only in-frame clones and leaves some out. The profile covers 30,000 or so clones, with about 69% appearing a single time and about 3.1% taken by the ten largest. Sample: CD4+ T cells from blood buffy coats. These receptors originate from a human donor in good health.

This clone has only one observation. The chain is built from TRBV2 and TRBJ2-7; 9 positions agree with TRBD2. The V and J ends lost 6 bases and 3 bases, in that order; junction bases with no gene match: 6. The CDR3 extends over 14 amino acids. The V gene's germline CDR1 is SNHLY and CDR2 FYNNEI. In nucleotides, the CDR3 is TGTGCCAGCAGGTTGGAGCGGGGGGACTACGAGCAGTACTTC. Encoded protein: CASRLERGDYEQYF. The variable domain in full, with the rest retrieved from reference TRBV2 and TRBJ2-7, is EPEVTQTPSHQVTQMGQEVILRCVPISNHLYFYWYRQILGQKVEFLVSFYNNEISEKSEIFDDQFSVERPDGSNFTLKIRSTKLEDSAMYFCASRLERGDYEQYFGPGTRLTVT.

V usage is TRBV7-8 and J usage is TRBJ2-5; 7 nucleotides align to TRBD1. The CDR3 totals 14 residues. With 6 bases clipped from V and 1 base from J, the junction kept 5 bases outside the gene matches. From germline, CDR1 is SGHVS and CDR2 FQNEAQ. The CDR3 sequence is CASRRWDSQETQYF. CDR3 DNA: TGTGCCAGCAGGCGGTGGGACAGCCAAGAGACCCAGTACTTC.

In this sample, this clone turned up a few times. V is TRBV7-2 and J is TRBJ1-6; the D gene is possibly TRBD1 (5 bases). From germline, CDR1 is SGHTA and CDR2 FQGNSA. The CDR3 loop spans 15 amino acids. Trimming left V 1 base short and J 8 bases short, with 12 bases between. DNA for the CDR3: TGTGCCAGCAGCTTAGGGTGGGCAGGGTATTCACCCCTCCACTTT. Translation: CASSLGWAGYSPLHF.

This clone has a handful of counts. The rearrangement uses TRBV2 and TRBJ1-6, with D possibly matching TRBD1 (6 bases). Trimming took off 1 base at V and 8 bases at J, with 15 bases between the two ends. Germline V gene sequence: CDR1 SNHLY, CDR2 FYNNEI. The CDR3 is 16 residues long. The chain's CDR3 is CASSEGSGAGHSPLHF. CDR3 nucleotide sequence: TGTGCCAGCAGTGAAGGGTCAGGGGCTGGCCATTCACCCCTCCACTTT.

The V gene is TRBV29-1, the J gene TRBJ2-1; 10 nucleotides align to TRBD2. V dropped 5 bases and J dropped 0; count of bases not matched to a gene: 7. This CDR3 spans 16 amino acids. Germline CDR1 is SQVTM and CDR2 is ANQGSEA. The CDR3 nucleotides read TGCAGCGTTCTCGGCGGACTAGCGGACTCCTACAATGAGCAGTTCTTC. Amino acids: CSVLGGLADSYNEQFF.

The chain combines TRBV5-4 with TRBJ2-5; TRBD1 matches at 7 bases. CDR1 and CDR2 from the germline V gene are SGHNT and YYREEE (reference sequence). This CDR3 contains 13 residues. The ends lost 4 bases at V and 2 bases at J; junction bases unmatched: 2. This CDR3 reads CASSPGQQETQYF. CDR3 sequence (DNA): TGTGCCAGCAGCCCGGGACAGCAAGAGACCCAGTACTTC.

V and J are TRBV10-2 and TRBJ2-1; tentatively, D is TRBD2 (6 bases). The CDR3 has 13 residues. Trimming removed 9 bases at V and 4 bases at J, with 13 bases between. The germline gives CDR1 WSHSY, CDR2 SAAADI. The CDR3 region is CASTGGLYNEQFF. The CDR3 DNA sequence: TGCGCCAGTACCGGAGGACTATACAATGAGCAGTTCTTC.

The chain links TRBV19 to TRBJ1-4; tentatively, D is TRBD1 (6 bases). This CDR3 is 13 amino acids long. The V gene lost 7 bases and the J gene lost 16 bases, with 22 bases spanning the gap. Germline CDR1 reads LNHDA; CDR2 reads SQIVND (reference sequence). CDR3 region: CASTSQGTGRRFF. For the CDR3, the DNA is TGTGCCAGTACCAGTCAAGGCACAGGGCGCCGGTTTTTT. The complete variable domain, with remaining parts taken from reference TRBV19 and TRBJ1-4, reads DGGITQSPKYLFRKEGQNVTLSCEQNLNHDAMYWYRQDPGQGLRLIYYSQIVNDFQKGDIAEGYSVSREKKESFPLTVTSAQKNPTAFYLCASTSQGTGRRFFGSGTQLSVL.

V is TRBV7-3 and J is TRBJ2-3; D is possibly TRBD2 (5 bases). The CDR3 runs 15 residues. Germline CDR1 reads SGHTA; CDR2 reads FQGTGA. Trimming took 1 base from V and 2 from J, leaving 10 bases between them. CDR3 in DNA: TGTGCCAGCAGCTTAATGTCGGGGTACACAGATACGCAGTATTTT. Protein: CASSLMSGYTDTQYF.